The following is a TCR beta chain sequence with its context. As yet, its antigen is unknown. The data belong to a study of T cell clonotyping in hematopoietic cell transplantation. General observations from the study: Pathologically expanded recipient clonotypes increased progressively from day 30 to day 180 as diversity fell. Graft donor and pretransplant recipient Inverse Simpson Index values predicted broader posttransplant TCR diversity.

The data were produced by immunoSEQ multiplex PCR, yet TCRdb's version contains in-frame clones alone and is incomplete. The repertoire holds about 10,000 clones, with about 76% as singletons. Samples: about 28 days before transplant, then days 30, 100 and 180 after. This TCR was sampled from a female patient aged 40-49 years who had an allogeneic stem cell transplant from a related donor, so T cells may come from the graft donor. Some clones in this sample may be carry-over from other donors' samples. This sample comprised PBMCs, obtained 30 days after allogeneic stem cell transplant.

CDR3 sequence (DNA): TGTGCCAGCAGCTTAGGGACTAGCGGGCAAACGTTCTTC. This codes for CASSLGTSGQTFF. This chain uses TRBV7-7 with TRBJ2-1; 11 bases agree with TRBD2. Trimming removed 1 base from V and 15 bases from J; junction bases left unmatched: 5. Germline lookup yields CDR1 SSHAT and CDR2 FNYEAQ (reference sequence). The CDR3 is 13 residues long.